The 26 T cell receptor beta chains presented below share a single source sample, sequenced in a study of cytomegalovirus exposure and HLA in healthy donors. Amplification used 60 Vbeta primers and 13 Jbeta primers. Assay used: immunoSEQ multiplex PCR; TCRdb lists only in-frame clones, some missing. In the table there are 150,000 to 200,000 clones, 81% of which are singletons. The sequenced material came from PBMCs. These receptors all stem from a woman between 18 and 29 years old in good health and CMV-seropositive.

V gene TRBV6-1 combines with J gene TRBJ2-3; 10 bases map to TRBD2. The CDR3 is made up of 15 amino acids. Germline V lookup: CDR1 MNHNS, CDR2 SASEGT. The V segment lost 3 bases and the J segment 3 bases; nucleotides outside the gene matches: 3. The CDR3 DNA is TGTGCCAGCAGTGAGAATAGCGGGGGGACAGATACGCAGTATTTT. It is translated as CASSENSGGTDTQYF.

The gene calls are TRBV20-1 and TRBJ1-1, with a tentative D call TRBD1 (6 bases). The CDR3 consists of 11 residues. Germline CDR1 reads DFQATT; CDR2 reads SNEGSKA (reference sequence). CDR3 sequence: CSGGGRAEAFF. CDR3 DNA: TGCAGCGGCGGGGGGCGCGCTGAAGCTTTCTTT.

The rearrangement joins TRBV7-2 to TRBJ1-1, with D hard to call. The CDR3 length is 13 residues. V lost 3 bases, J lost 8 bases, and 13 bases lay in between. CDR1 SGHTA and CDR2 FQGNSA come from the germline V gene. The CDR3 coding sequence is TGTGCCAGCAGCTTGCCGGCGGGGTCGGAAGCTTTCTTT. Protein product: CASSLPAGSEAFF.

The CDR3 coding sequence is TGTGCCAGCAGCCAGTACTACGAGCAGTACTTC. Its translation: CASSQYYEQYF. The gene calls are TRBV7-9 and TRBJ2-7, with no clear D. Germline V gives CDR1 SEHNR, CDR2 FQNEAQ (reference sequence). The CDR3 is 11 amino acids. V lost 5 bases, J lost 3 bases, and 5 bases lay in between.

This sequence joins TRBV6-6 and TRBJ1-4; 7 nucleotides match TRBD1. CDR1 and CDR2 (germline): MNHNY, SVGAGI (reference sequence). V gave up 8 bases and J gave up 8 bases; unmatched junction bases: 17. The CDR3 is 16 amino acids. The CDR3 sequence: CASAYRDSPLVEKLFF. CDR3 coding DNA: TGTGCCAGCGCCTACAGGGACAGCCCCCTAGTCGAAAAACTGTTTTTT.

This sequence joins TRBV28 and TRBJ1-2; the D is unclear. CDR1 and CDR2 (germline): MDHEN, SYDVKM. Trimming took off 1 base at V and 5 bases at J, with 5 bases between the two ends. The CDR3 totals 12 residues. The CDR3 DNA reads TGTGCCAGCAGTTTATATTTATATGGCTACACCTTC. Translation: CASSLYLYGYTF.

This chain joins TRBV5-6 and TRBJ1-3; D is unclear. Germline-derived CDR1 and CDR2 are SGHDT and YYEEEE. The V and J ends lost 7 bases and 0 bases respectively, with 11 bases between them. The CDR3 sequence is 14 residues long. CDR3 DNA sequence: TGTGCCAGCTCCCCGGGGAACTCTGGAAACACCATATATTTT. Its translation is CASSPGNSGNTIYF.

The rearrangement links TRBV10-1 to TRBJ2-1, with D possibly TRBD1 on 6 matching bases. Deletions cut 6 bases from V and 4 bases from J, with 10 bases between. CDR1 is WNHNN and CDR2 is SYGVQD in the germline V gene (reference sequence). This CDR3 spans 13 amino acids. CDR3 coding DNA: TGCGCCAGCAGCCCGGACAGATACAATGAGCAGTTCTTC. Translating gives CASSPDRYNEQFF.

DNA of the CDR3: TGCGCCAGCAGCTTATCTAACAGGGGGCAGGGAGAGACCCAGTACTTC. Its translation is CASSLSNRGQGETQYF. The chain has TRBV5-1 and TRBJ2-5, with TRBD1 matching 9 bases. The CDR3 loop spans 16 amino acids. The germline V gene has CDR1 SGHRS and CDR2 YFSETQ. Losses at the gene ends were 2 bases for V and 4 bases for J; bases not matched to a gene: 9.

The J gene is TRBJ2-4, the V gene TRBV7-2, with D uncertain. Trimming took 2 bases from V and 0 from J, leaving 8 bases between them. This CDR3 region has 15 residues. CDR1 and CDR2 from the germline V gene are SGHTA and FQGNSA. The CDR3 region is CASSLIPVAKNIQYF. Written as DNA, the CDR3 is TGTGCCAGCAGCTTAATTCCAGTAGCCAAAAACATTCAGTACTTC.

The rearrangement joins TRBV11-2 to TRBJ1-1; tentative D call: TRBD1 (6 bases). Germline V lookup: CDR1 SGHAT, CDR2 FQNNGV. The CDR3 totals 16 residues. The V gene lost 7 bases and the J gene lost 5 bases, with 23 bases spanning the gap. CDR3 DNA: TGTGCCAGCATCCTTTCCTCCTACAGGGAAGGGACTGAAGCTTTCTTT. It yields the protein CASILSSYREGTEAFF.

This rearrangement joins TRBV27 to TRBJ2-7; 7 bases agree with TRBD1. The CDR3 loop spans 15 amino acids. Germline CDR1 and CDR2: MNHEY and SMNVEV (reference sequence). Germline trimming cut 5 bases from V and 3 bases from J; bases unmatched to any gene: 10. For the CDR3, the DNA is TGTGCCAGCAGTGGGAACAGGGGTACGGTCTACGAGCAGTACTTC. Residues: CASSGNRGTVYEQYF.

V is TRBV20-1 and J is TRBJ1-2, with D uncertain. V was pared by 3 bases and J by 6 bases, with 8 bases between. Germline V gives CDR1 DFQATT, CDR2 SNEGSKA (reference sequence). The CDR3 has 11 amino acids. For the CDR3, the DNA is TGCAGTGCTAGTCATGGCAATGGCTACACCTTC. Protein product: CSASHGNGYTF.

For this clone: A junction boundary mismatches the germline segment, possibly from a read error. The chain has TRBV7-7 and TRBJ2-7, with D tentatively TRBD2 (6 bases). CDR1 SSHAT and CDR2 FNYEAQ come from the germline V gene (reference sequence). This CDR3 contains 15 residues. CDR3 bases: TGTGCTAGCAGCTTAGTCGGGGGAAGCTCCTACGAGCAGTACTTC. Amino acids: CASSLVGGSSYEQYF.

A word on this clone: The junction departs from the called germline gene at one end, perhaps through a read error. The chain is built from TRBV27 and TRBJ2-4; 9 positions agree with TRBD2. The CDR3 runs 16 residues. CDR1 and CDR2 from the germline V gene are MNHEY and SMNVEV (reference sequence). CDR3 residues: CASSARASGVGNSQYF. As DNA, the CDR3 is TGTGCCAGCAGTGCACGGGCTAGCGGGGTTGGAAACAGTCAGTACTTC.

The rearrangement joins TRBV4-1 to TRBJ2-7, with TRBD2 matching 7 bases. The length of the CDR3 is 15 residues. Germline-derived CDR1 and CDR2 are MGHRA and YSYEKL. V was clipped by 1 base and J by 2 bases; unmatched bases: 5. The CDR3 sequence is CASSQALAGAYEQYF. The CDR3, as DNA: TGCGCCAGCAGCCAAGCTCTGGCGGGGGCCTACGAGCAGTACTTC.

The chain is built from TRBV5-1 and TRBJ2-3; 7 nucleotides agree with TRBD1. The CDR3 contains 16 residues. Unmatched junction bases numbered 7, after V lost 0 bases and J lost 3 bases. Germline loops: CDR1 SGHRS, CDR2 YFSETQ. The CDR3 region is CASSLEQGIETDTQYF. The CDR3 nucleotides are TGCGCCAGCAGCTTGGAACAGGGGATAGAGACAGATACGCAGTATTTT.

The chain carries TRBV5-1 and TRBJ2-3; TRBD2 agrees at 13 bases. The CDR3 has 18 amino acids. The junction had 7 bases not matched to a gene; V was cut back by 2 bases and J by 1 base. Germline V gene lookup returns CDR1 SGHRS and CDR2 YFSETQ. The CDR3 bases are TGCGCCAGCAGCTTAGAGACTAGCGGGGGGTCCCGCACAGATACGCAGTATTTT. This codes for CASSLETSGGSRTDTQYF. Using reference TRBV5-1 and TRBJ2-3 for the parts outside the CDR3, the full variable domain is KAGVTQTPRYLIKTRGQQVTLSCSPISGHRSVSWYQQTPGQGLQFLFEYFSETQRNKGNFPGRFSGRQFSNSRSEMNVSTLELGDSALYLCASSLETSGGSRTDTQYFGPGTRLTVL.

V is TRBV28 and J is TRBJ2-7; 8 bases fit TRBD1. The CDR3 length is 12 residues. J was trimmed by 2 bases and V by 10 bases; bases with no gene match: 4. Per the germline V gene, CDR1 is MDHEN and CDR2 is SYDVKM. The CDR3 sequence is CATNRGAYEQYF. In DNA, the CDR3 is TGTGCCACCAACAGGGGGGCCTACGAGCAGTACTTC.

The chain has TRBV5-4 and TRBJ2-2; 7 nucleotides match TRBD1. There are 16 residues in the CDR3. The junction had 10 bases not matched to a gene; V was cut back by 4 bases and J by 4 bases. Germline V lookup: CDR1 SGHNT, CDR2 YYREEE (reference sequence). CDR3 DNA: TGTGCCAGCAGCCACCTCCGGGACAGCCCCACCGGGGAGCTGTTTTTT. Amino acids: CASSHLRDSPTGELFF.

This clone has more than one count but fewer than ten. Within the sample, other DNA sequences also encode this same CDR3. This sequence joins TRBV9 and TRBJ1-1; D perhaps matches TRBD1 (5 bases). The CDR3 length is 14 residues. Trimming took 3 bases from V and 1 from J, leaving 10 bases between them. Looked up from germline, CDR1 is SGDLS and CDR2 is YYNGEE. The CDR3 nucleotides are TGTGCCAGCAGCGCCCTGACAGAGAACACTGAAGCTTTCTTT. Translated, it gives CASSALTENTEAFF.

Here the CDR3 DNA reads TGTGCCAGCAGTTTAGTCGTCGGTGGGGAGCTGTTTTTT. Encoded protein: CASSLVVGGELFF. This rearrangement joins TRBV27 to TRBJ2-2, with no clear D. Per germline, CDR1 MNHEY and CDR2 SMNVEV (reference sequence). V gave up 2 bases and J gave up 8 bases, with 9 bases separating them. This CDR3 has 13 residues.

The V call is TRBV4-1, the J call TRBJ1-6, with a possible D match to TRBD1 (5 bases). From germline, CDR1 is MGHRA and CDR2 YSYEKL. The CDR3 is 14 amino acids. Trimming removed 0 bases at V and 14 bases at J, with 14 bases between. CDR3 sequence: CASSQDPREVALHF. The CDR3 DNA reads as TGCGCCAGCAGCCAAGATCCCAGGGAGGTGGCCCTCCACTTT.

The chain uses TRBV30 and TRBJ1-3; TRBD1 agrees at 8 bases. J was trimmed by 1 base and V by 4 bases; bases with no gene match: 9. CDR1 and CDR2 (germline): GTSNPN, SVGIG (reference sequence). This CDR3 spans 16 amino acids. The CDR3 DNA is TGTGCCTGGAACCGGGACAGGACGAAGTCTGGAAACACCATATATTTT. It is translated as CAWNRDRTKSGNTIYF.

This chain links TRBV6-5 with TRBJ1-2; 7 positions match TRBD1. The germline V gene has CDR1 MNHEY and CDR2 SVGAGI. The CDR3 has 15 residues. V trimming: 0 bases; J trimming: 3 bases; junction bases outside the gene matches: 4. Written as DNA, the CDR3 is TGTGCCAGCAGTTACTCGACAGGGCCGCACTATGGCTACACCTTC. Amino acid sequence: CASSYSTGPHYGYTF.

The rearrangement links TRBV7-2 to TRBJ2-3; no reliable D call. V dropped 1 base and J dropped 2 bases, with 7 bases sitting between them. This CDR3 contains 14 residues. Germline V gene lookup returns CDR1 SGHTA and CDR2 FQGNSA. In nucleotides, the CDR3 is TGTGCCAGCAGCTTAGTCGCGAACACAGATACGCAGTATTTT. This codes for CASSLVANTDTQYF.